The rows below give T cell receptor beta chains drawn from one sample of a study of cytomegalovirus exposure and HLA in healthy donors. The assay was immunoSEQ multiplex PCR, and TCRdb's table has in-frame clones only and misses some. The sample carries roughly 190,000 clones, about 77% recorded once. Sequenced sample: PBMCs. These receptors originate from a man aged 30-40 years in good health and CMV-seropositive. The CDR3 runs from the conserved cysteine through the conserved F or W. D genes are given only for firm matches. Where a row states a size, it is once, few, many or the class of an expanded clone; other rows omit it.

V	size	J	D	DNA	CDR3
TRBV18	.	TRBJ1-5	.	TGTGCCAGCTCACCCCAGGGTGATGGAAATCAGCCCCAGCATTTT	CASSPQGDGNQPQHF
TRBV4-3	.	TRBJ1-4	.	TGCGCCAGCAGCCAAGATGGGTCGAGCGTAAAACTGTTTTTT	CASSQDGSSVKLFF
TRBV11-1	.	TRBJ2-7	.	TGTGCCAGCAGCTTAGCCGAGGGAGGCGAGCAGTACTTC	CASSLAEGGEQYF
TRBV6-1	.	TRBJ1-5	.	TGTGCCAGCAGTGAAATCGGGGGTACGGCTCAGCCCCAGCATTTT	CASSEIGGTAQPQHF
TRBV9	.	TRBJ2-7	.	TGTGCCAGCAGCGTAGATGCCGGCGGAGCTAACTACGAGCAGTACTTC	CASSVDAGGANYEQYF
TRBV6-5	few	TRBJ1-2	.	TGTGCCAGCAGTTACTCGATACGACAGAACTATGGCTACACCTTC	CASSYSIRQNYGYTF
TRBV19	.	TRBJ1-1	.	TGTGCCAGTAGCATGAGGGTGAACACTGAAGCTTTCTTT	CASSMRVNTEAFF
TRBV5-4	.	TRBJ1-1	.	TGTGCCAGCAGCCAAGATTACGGGTCGGGGATCGGTGGGAACACTGAAGCTTTCTTT	CASSQDYGSGIGGNTEAFF
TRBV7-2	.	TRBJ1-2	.	TGTGCCAGCAGCTTAGAACAGGGCTATGGCTACACCTTC	CASSLEQGYGYTF
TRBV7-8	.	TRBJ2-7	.	TGTGCCAGCAGGGGGGCCACGCCCTACGAGCAGTACTTC	CASRGATPYEQYF
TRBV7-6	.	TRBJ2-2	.	TGTGCCAGCAGCCCCACTTCGGGTAGGCGCACCGGGGAGCTGTTTTTT	CASSPTSGRRTGELFF
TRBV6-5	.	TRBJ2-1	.	TGTGCCAGCAGTTATCTCCAAGGAGTCAATGAGCAGTTCTTC	CASSYLQGVNEQFF
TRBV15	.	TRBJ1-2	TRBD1	TGTGCCACCAGCAGGTCCTGGGGACAGTCCCGAGATGGCTACACCTTC	CATSRSWGQSRDGYTF
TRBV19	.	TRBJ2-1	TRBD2	TGTGCCAGTAGTATAATCGCCCCGGGAGCGGGAGAGCAGTTCTTC	CASSIIAPGAGEQFF
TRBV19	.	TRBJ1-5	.	TGTGCCAGTAGTATAGTTGAGGGTGGAAGTCAGCCCCAGCATTTT	CASSIVEGGSQPQHF
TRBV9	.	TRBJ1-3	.	TGTGCCAGCAGCGTAGGTCAATCGGCTGGAAACACCATATATTTT	CASSVGQSAGNTIYF
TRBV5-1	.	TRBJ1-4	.	TGCGCCAGCAGCTTTGCAGGGGCAGAAACTAATGAAAAACTGTTTTTT	CASSFAGAETNEKLFF
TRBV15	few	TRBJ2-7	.	TGTGCCACCAGCAGAGAAGGGGCGGCAAACTACGAGCAGTACTTC	CATSREGAANYEQYF
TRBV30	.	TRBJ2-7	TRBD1	TGTGCCTGGAGCGACGAGCGACAGGGCGGCGAGCAGTACTTC	CAWSDERQGGEQYF
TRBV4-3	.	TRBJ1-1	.	TGCGCCAGCAGCCAAGACCGGGATTACATTTACACTGAAGCTTTCTTT	CASSQDRDYIYTEAFF
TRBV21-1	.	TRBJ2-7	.	TGTGCCAGCAGCAAACGACTTCGATTTGGACAGGGGGTATTCTACGAGCAGTACTTC	CASSKRLRFGQGVFYEQYF
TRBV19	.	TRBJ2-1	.	TGTGCCAGTAGTATATTAGGCAGCGACCATGAGCAGTTCTTC	CASSILGSDHEQFF
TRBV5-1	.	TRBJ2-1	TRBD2	TGCGCCAGCAGCCGGACTAGCGGATCTACCCTCAATGAGCAGTTCTTC	CASSRTSGSTLNEQFF
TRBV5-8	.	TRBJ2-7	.	TGTGCCAGCAGCCGAAAAGGACAGCCCTACGAGCAGTACTTC	CASSRKGQPYEQYF
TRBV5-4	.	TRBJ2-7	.	TGTGCCAGCAGCTTAGTCGGGGAAAAGGAGCAGTACTTC	CASSLVGEKEQYF
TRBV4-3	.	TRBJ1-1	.	TGCGCCAGCAGCCAAGGAATCGTGTCGGCGGACACTGAAGCTTTCTTT	CASSQGIVSADTEAFF
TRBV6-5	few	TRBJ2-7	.	TGTGCCAGCAGCCGATCCGGGACACCATACTACGAGCAGTACTTC	CASSRSGTPYYEQYF
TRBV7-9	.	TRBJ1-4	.	TGTGCCAGCAGCTTACTCGACAGGAGTAATGAAAAACTGTTTTTT	CASSLLDRSNEKLFF
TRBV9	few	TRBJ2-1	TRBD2	TGTGCCAGCAGCGCACCCCGGGTACTAGCGGGGGAGAGCTCCTACAATGAGCAGTTCTTC	CASSAPRVLAGESSYNEQFF